The 21 T cell receptor beta chains listed next were all sequenced from one sample in a study of shared clonotypes between healthy human individuals. Sequencing was performed with immunoSEQ multiplex PCR; in TCRdb, only in-frame clones are kept and a portion is missing. The sample contains roughly 2 million clones, about 94% of which appear only once. Sequencing was carried out using naive CD4+ T cells sorted from blood. The subset denotes: CD45RA+ positively selected. These TCRs come from a man younger than 35 in good health.

V is TRBV6-1 and J is TRBJ2-7; D tentatively reads TRBD1 or TRBD2 (5 bases each). The germline CDR1 and CDR2 sequences are MNHNS and SASEGT. This CDR3 contains 12 residues. V shed 8 bases and J shed 5 bases, with 13 bases lying between them. The CDR3 DNA sequence: TGTGCCAGCCGAGGGGCGAGGAACGAGCAGTACTTC. This translates into CASRGARNEQYF.

A remark on this clone: At the DNA level, this CDR3 is encoded by other sequences in the same sample as well. The chain combines TRBV5-4 with TRBJ1-1; 7 bases line up with TRBD1. Germline V gene data show CDR1 as SGHNT and CDR2 as YYREEE (reference sequence). The CDR3 loop spans 14 amino acids. With 1 base clipped from V and 1 base from J, the junction kept 1 base outside the gene matches. As DNA, the CDR3 is TGTGCCAGCAGCTTGAACAGGGGGAACACTGAAGCTTTCTTT. It is translated as CASSLNRGNTEAFF.

The chain is built from TRBV30 and TRBJ2-1, with D possibly being TRBD2 (5 bases). The CDR3 is 11 amino acids. V was shortened by 2 bases and J by 15 bases, with 14 bases between the two germline ends. Germline CDR1 is GTSNPN and CDR2 is SVGIG (reference sequence). The CDR3 sequence: CAWSKQRGGFF. For the CDR3, the DNA is TGTGCCTGGAGTAAGCAACGGGGTGGGTTCTTC.

This chain joins TRBV21-1 and TRBJ2-7; the DNA was not used to check the table's D call, TRBD1. TRBV21-1 is noted as a pseudogene. The CDR3 is 18 residues long. The CDR3 is CASSKFPLIFHDKNEQYF. In nucleotides, the CDR3 is TGTGCCAGCAGCAAATTTCCCCTAATCTTTCATGACAAAAACGAGCAGTACTTC.

This clone was seen a handful of times. DNA for the CDR3: TGCGCCAGCGGCACCGGGACAGAGAATTCACCCCTCCACTTT. It translates to CASGTGTENSPLHF. The chain joins TRBV5-1 to TRBJ1-6; TRBD1 matches 7 bases. V lost 7 bases to trimming and J lost 7 bases; unmatched junction nucleotides: 8. The CDR3 covers 14 residues. The germline CDR1 and CDR2 sequences are SGHRS and YFSETQ.

A word on this clone: In the same sample, other DNA sequences code for this CDR3. The rearrangement links TRBV6-5 to TRBJ1-1; the D gene is possibly TRBD1 (5 bases). This CDR3 has 13 amino acids. Germline V gene data show CDR1 as MNHEY and CDR2 as SVGAGI. Trimming removed 4 bases from V and 2 bases from J, with 8 bases in between. CDR3 amino acids: CASSSQGNTEAFF. CDR3 bases: TGTGCCAGCAGTTCTCAGGGAAACACTGAAGCTTTCTTT.

The chain uses TRBV7-3 and TRBJ2-3; D not resolved. The CDR3 length is 15 residues. Germline-derived CDR1 and CDR2 are SGHTA and FQGTGA. V lost 2 bases and J 1 base, leaving 10 bases between the germline ends. The CDR3: CASSLEFRGTDTQYF. DNA for the CDR3: TGTGCCAGCAGCTTAGAATTTCGGGGCACAGATACGCAGTATTTT.

This chain uses TRBV27 with TRBJ2-7; 9 nucleotides line up with TRBD1. Germline CDR1 and CDR2: MNHEY and SMNVEV (reference sequence). The V and J ends lost 0 bases and 2 bases, in that order; junction bases with no gene match: 2. The CDR3 sequence is 15 residues long. CDR3 nucleotides: TGTGCCAGCAGTTTATCGAACAGGGGGCCCTACGAGCAGTACTTC. It codes for CASSLSNRGPYEQYF.

V usage is TRBV7-2 and J usage is TRBJ2-5, with D perhaps TRBD1 (6 bases). The CDR3 extends over 14 amino acids. CDR1 is SGHTA and CDR2 is FQGNSA in the germline V gene. Trimming took 3 bases from V and 5 from J, leaving 13 bases between them. CDR3 bases: TGTGCCAGCAGCTTCCTACAGGGAGTGGAGACCCAGTACTTC. It translates to CASSFLQGVETQYF.

There are a few counts of this clone. This chain uses TRBV7-8 with TRBJ2-7, with 11 bases lining up with TRBD2. V dropped 4 bases and J dropped 0; count of bases not matched to a gene: 2. CDR3 length: 15 residues. Germline CDR1 reads SGHVS; CDR2 reads FQNEAQ. CDR3 DNA sequence: TGTGCCAGCAGCTCTAGCGGGGGGACCTCCTACGAGCAGTACTTC. This translates into CASSSSGGTSYEQYF.

The rearrangement uses TRBV4-1 and TRBJ1-2; TRBD1 matches at 8 bases. Germline assignment: CDR1 MGHRA and CDR2 YSYEKL. The length of the CDR3 is 14 residues. After removal of 2 bases from V and 7 bases from J, the junction contained 6 bases not matched to a gene. CDR3 nucleotides: TGCGCCAGCAGCCAAAGTGGACAGGGTCCTGGCTACACCTTC. Translating it yields CASSQSGQGPGYTF.

The chain has TRBV6-6 and TRBJ2-3; 9 positions agree with TRBD1. The ends lost 9 bases at V and 0 bases at J; junction bases unmatched: 7. Germline CDR1 and CDR2: MNHNY and SVGAGI (reference sequence). The CDR3 contains 15 residues. The chain's CDR3 is CASRTGGMSTDTQYF. The CDR3 DNA follows: TGTGCCAGTCGAACAGGGGGCATGAGCACAGATACGCAGTATTTT.

The chain has TRBV5-6 and TRBJ2-1, with a possible D match to TRBD1 (5 bases). Germline CDR1 and CDR2: SGHDT and YYEEEE. The CDR3 consists of 15 residues. Trimming took off 1 base at V and 0 bases at J, with 8 bases between the two ends. This CDR3 is CASSLMGHSYNEQFF. DNA of the CDR3: TGTGCCAGCAGCTTGATGGGGCACTCCTACAATGAGCAGTTCTTC.

The rearrangement uses TRBV10-1 and TRBJ2-7; TRBD1 might be the D (5 bases). The germline gives CDR1 WNHNN, CDR2 SYGVQD (reference sequence). The CDR3 consists of 14 residues. V lost 5 bases and J 2 bases, leaving 13 bases between the germline ends. DNA for the CDR3: TGCGCCAGCAGTAATGGACAAATCCCCTACGAGCAGTACTTC. It codes for CASSNGQIPYEQYF.

V usage is TRBV9 and J usage is TRBJ2-3, with D unclear. This CDR3 region has 14 residues. Trimming took off 3 bases at V and 2 bases at J, with 10 bases between the two ends. Germline CDR1 and CDR2: SGDLS and YYNGEE. The CDR3 DNA sequence: TGTGCCAGCAGCGCGGCGGTAGCCACAGATACGCAGTATTTT. It yields the protein CASSAAVATDTQYF.

J is TRBJ2-2 and V is TRBV10-1; 7 positions match TRBD2. The germline V gene encodes CDR1 WNHNN and CDR2 SYGVQD (reference sequence). Trimming cost V 10 bases and J 4 bases; bases outside gene matches: 9. This CDR3 spans 14 amino acids. The CDR3 protein is CATQSGRATGELFF. Written as DNA, the CDR3 is TGCGCCACTCAGTCGGGGAGGGCCACCGGGGAGCTGTTTTTT.

This chain links TRBV7-9 with TRBJ1-1; D is possibly TRBD1 (6 bases). Germline CDR1 reads SEHNR; CDR2 reads FQNEAQ (reference sequence). The CDR3 length is 17 residues. The germline V and J ends were trimmed by 4 bases and 2 bases, with 20 bases remaining between them. CDR3 sequence: CASSSLTGIGLNTEAFF. CDR3 nucleotides: TGTGCCAGCAGCTCACTCACAGGGATTGGTTTAAACACTGAAGCTTTCTTT.

The chain uses TRBV6-1 and TRBJ2-5; 13 bases are a match to TRBD2. Trimming at V came to 7 bases and at J to 9 bases, leaving 11 bases not matched to a gene. The CDR3 length is 15 residues. The germline gives CDR1 MNHNS, CDR2 SASEGT. The CDR3 DNA reads as TGTGCCAGCAAGGGGGGACTAGCGGGACAGGTGGCCCAGTACTTC. Translation gives CASKGGLAGQVAQYF.

DNA for the CDR3: TGTGCCATCAGTGAGTCGTCCGCAGGGGCTAATGAAAAACTGTTTTTT. Protein: CAISESSAGANEKLFF. The chain joins TRBV10-3 to TRBJ1-4, with D possibly matching TRBD1 (6 bases). The CDR3 loop spans 16 amino acids. Per germline, CDR1 ENHRY and CDR2 SYGVKD. Trimming shortened V by 0 bases and J by 3 bases, and 11 bases separated the two germline ends.

The V call is TRBV9, the J call TRBJ1-1, with 9 bases that match TRBD1. The CDR3 runs to 17 residues. Germline V gene lookup returns CDR1 SGDLS and CDR2 YYNGEE. V trimming: 3 bases; J trimming: 1 base; junction bases outside the gene matches: 10. CDR3 DNA sequence: TGTGCCAGCAGCGAACGCAACAGGGGGCGTTCGAACACTGAAGCTTTCTTT. It yields the protein CASSERNRGRSNTEAFF.

CDR3 sequence reads: CASSVAPAGGRETQYF. CDR3 in DNA: TGTGCCAGCAGCGTAGCCCCAGCGGGAGGTCGAGAGACCCAGTACTTC. This sequence joins TRBV9 and TRBJ2-5; TRBD2 matches at 9 bases. Trimming took 0 bases from V and 4 from J; bases not matched to a gene: 7. This CDR3 contains 16 residues. Germline-derived CDR1 and CDR2 are SGDLS and YYNGEE.